This T cell receptor beta chain derives from a study of T cells after yellow fever vaccination. TCRdb processed the 5' RACE reads anew with MiXCR; each CDR3 protein has one entry. This sample has around 550,000 distinct CDR3 sequences, with under 25% found just once. This TCR derives from a young man who received the YFV17D yellow fever vaccine. This specimen consisted of PBMCs, obtained 15 days after the yellow fever booster vaccination.

The CDR3, as DNA: TGTGCCAGCAAGGCTGGGGGGCTCTACGAGCAGTACTTC. Protein product: CASKAGGLYEQYF. The chain employs TRBV28 and TRBJ2-7; possibly TRBD1 or TRBD2 for D (6 bases each). The V end lost 7 bases, the J end lost 3 bases, and 13 bases lay between the germline ends. The germline V gene encodes CDR1 MDHEN and CDR2 SYDVKM. CDR3 length: 13 amino acids.